A single sample is the source of the 25 T cell receptor beta chains below, sequenced in a study of T cells in Graves' hyperthyroidism and ophthalmopathy. The investigators amplified TCR beta CDR3 regions from RNA transcripts. RT-PCR in the first round (using the HTBI primer set) targeted the TCR CDR3. One entry per CDR3 protein, called by TCRdb with MiXCR from the multiplex PCR reads. The table lists over 300,000 distinct CDR3 sequences, about 14% of them singletons. Sequencing was performed on blood. These receptors all stem from a woman aged 55 to 70 with Graves' hyperthyroidism.

This clonotype was counted many times. The J gene is TRBJ1-1, the V gene TRBV9; 7 bases match TRBD1. Unmatched junction bases numbered 11, after V lost 3 bases and J lost 6 bases. The CDR3 is 15 amino acids. From germline, CDR1 is SGDLS and CDR2 YYNGEE. The DNA for the CDR3 is TGTGCCAGCAGCGCCACCGACAGGGTCGGGGCTGAAGCTTTCTTT. Protein: CASSATDRVGAEAFF. Full variable domain (rest looked up from reference TRBV9 and TRBJ1-1): DSGVTQTPKHLITATGQRVTLRCSPRSGDLSVYWYQQSLDQGLQFLIQYYNGEERAKGNILERFSAQQFPDLHSELNLSSLELGDSALYFCASSATDRVGAEAFFGQGTRLTVV.

The chain carries TRBV28 and TRBJ2-1, with a weak D call TRBD2 (5 bases). Trimming stripped 6 bases from V and 8 bases from J, with 17 bases between. CDR1 is MDHEN, CDR2 SYDVKM, per germline. The CDR3 is made up of 14 amino acids. In nucleotides, the CDR3 is TGTGCCAGCAGACCACCGGGAACTATTGATGAGCAGTTCTTC. Its protein is CASRPPGTIDEQFF.

This clonotype was seen at least ten times. The chain joins TRBV12-3 or TRBV12-4 to TRBJ1-3; D call uncertain. Trimming removed 3 bases from V and 3 bases from J, with 9 bases in between. This CDR3 region has 14 residues. CDR3 DNA: TGTGCCAGCAGTTTGGGCACAGTTGGAAACACCATATATTTT. This sequence encodes CASSLGTVGNTIYF.

The rearrangement uses TRBV27 and TRBJ2-7, with TRBD1 matching 10 bases. This CDR3 has 15 amino acids. The V and J ends lost 9 bases and 2 bases, in that order; junction bases with no gene match: 10. Per germline, CDR1 MNHEY and CDR2 SMNVEV (reference sequence). In nucleotides, the CDR3 is TGTGCCAGTGAACCGGGACAGGGGCCGGCCTACGAGCAGTACTTC. Its translation is CASEPGQGPAYEQYF.

The chain joins TRBV20-1 to TRBJ1-2; the D is unclear. Per germline, CDR1 DFQATT and CDR2 SNEGSKA (reference sequence). Deletions cut 0 bases from V and 1 base from J, with 9 bases between. The CDR3 contains 14 residues. CDR3 in DNA: TGCAGTGCTAGAGATGTCGCAGTTAACTATGGCTACACCTTC. This codes for CSARDVAVNYGYTF.

This clonotype was seen a handful of times. The chain is built from TRBV5-4 and TRBJ2-3; 7 nucleotides line up with TRBD2. Germline lookup yields CDR1 SGHNT and CDR2 YYREEE (reference sequence). The trim removed 4 bases at V and 2 bases at J, leaving 7 bases unmatched. The CDR3 length is 15 residues. CDR3 coding DNA: TGTGCCAGCAGCCCGGGCGGGGGATCCACAGATACGCAGTATTTT. Residues: CASSPGGGSTDTQYF.

The genes are TRBV29-1 and TRBJ2-7, with 14 bases identical to TRBD2. Germline CDR1 reads SQVTM; CDR2 reads ANQGSEA. The CDR3 contains 15 residues. Trimming cost V 6 bases and J 2 bases; bases outside gene matches: 6. The CDR3 region has the DNA TGCAGCGTGGCCGGACTAGCGGGAGGTACCTACGAGCAGTACTTC. As protein: CSVAGLAGGTYEQYF.

This clonotype was seen repeatedly, ten times or more. The CDR3 bases are TGTGCCAGCAAGAGCGGACAGGGTCCCACTGAAGCTTTCTTT. It codes for CASKSGQGPTEAFF. The chain recombines TRBV7-6 with TRBJ1-1; 8 bases fit TRBD1. CDR3 size: 14 residues. V dropped 7 bases and J dropped 4; count of bases not matched to a gene: 8. Germline V gene lookup returns CDR1 SGHVS and CDR2 FNYEAQ.

This clonotype was seen a handful of times. The chain has TRBV29-1 and TRBJ1-3; perhaps TRBD1 as D (6 bases). The germline V and J ends were trimmed by 2 bases and 0 bases, with 14 bases remaining between them. CDR3 size: 16 residues. Germline V gene sequence: CDR1 SQVTM, CDR2 ANQGSEA. CDR3 in DNA: TGCAGCGTTGAACCACTTGACAGGCCCTCTGGAAACACCATATATTTT. Residues: CSVEPLDRPSGNTIYF.

The table lists this clonotype with a few counts. The chain joins TRBV6-1 to TRBJ1-2; tentatively, D is TRBD1 (5 bases). The CDR3 loop spans 16 amino acids. The V and J ends lost 5 bases and 5 bases respectively, with 21 bases between them. CDR1 and CDR2 from the germline V gene are MNHNS and SASEGT. The CDR3 spells CASSLKPRGAAYGYTF. CDR3 nucleotides: TGTGCCAGCAGTCTCAAACCCCGTGGGGCGGCTTATGGCTACACCTTC.

This chain uses TRBV11-2 with TRBJ2-1; 9 positions agree with TRBD2. V lost 5 bases, J lost 5 bases, and 7 bases stayed unmatched. This CDR3 has 15 residues. CDR1 SGHAT and CDR2 FQNNGV come from the germline V gene. The CDR3 region is CASSTWTSVDNEQFF. The CDR3 DNA sequence: TGTGCCAGCAGCACTTGGACTAGCGTAGACAATGAGCAGTTCTTC.

This clonotype was seen ten or more times. J is TRBJ2-7 and V is TRBV28; possibly TRBD2 for D (6 bases). The CDR3 is 15 amino acids. The V and J ends lost 3 bases and 2 bases respectively, with 14 bases between them. The germline gives CDR1 MDHEN, CDR2 SYDVKM. CDR3 bases: TGTGCCAGCAGTTTGGGGCTAGCGTTAGCCTACGAGCAGTACTTC. It codes for CASSLGLALAYEQYF.

This clonotype has a handful of counts. The chain is built from TRBV19 and TRBJ1-2; 7 bases fit TRBD1. Germline V lookup: CDR1 LNHDA, CDR2 SQIVND (reference sequence). This CDR3 is built from 16 residues. Trimming cost V 6 bases and J 2 bases; bases outside gene matches: 12. The CDR3 DNA reads as TGTGCCAGTAGCCTCATTACAGGGGCGCGGAACTATGGCTACACCTTC. This translates into CASSLITGARNYGYTF.

The chain employs TRBV19 and TRBJ2-5; D possibly uses TRBD1 or TRBD2 (6 bases each). V lost 0 bases, J lost 5 bases, and 16 bases lay in between. CDR1 is LNHDA and CDR2 is SQIVND in the germline V gene (reference sequence). The CDR3 consists of 16 residues. This CDR3 is CASSIDYGGRRETQYF. The CDR3 DNA is TGTGCCAGTAGTATAGATTATGGGGGGCGCAGGGAGACCCAGTACTTC.

This clonotype was picked up many times. The rearrangement links TRBV30 to TRBJ2-2; 8 nucleotides line up with TRBD2. This CDR3 contains 16 residues. Germline lookup yields CDR1 GTSNPN and CDR2 SVGIG (reference sequence). V lost 4 bases and J lost 3; bases outside the gene matches: 10. The CDR3 DNA sequence: TGTGCCTGGAATATGGGAACTAGCGGCTACACCGGGGAGCTGTTTTTT. It translates to CAWNMGTSGYTGELFF.

The chain joins TRBV4-1 to TRBJ2-7; D is perhaps TRBD1 (6 bases). The CDR3 runs 14 residues. V was shortened by 4 bases and J by 3 bases, with 13 bases between the two germline ends. The germline V gene encodes CDR1 MGHRA and CDR2 YSYEKL. CDR3: CASSLRQEYYEQYF. In DNA form, the CDR3 reads TGCGCCAGCAGCCTTCGACAGGAGTACTACGAGCAGTACTTC.

This clonotype was counted at least ten times. V usage is TRBV5-1 and J usage is TRBJ2-3, with TRBD2 matching over 13 bases. The V segment lost 4 bases and the J segment 0 bases; nucleotides outside the gene matches: 5. This CDR3 has 17 residues. Per germline, CDR1 SGHRS and CDR2 YFSETQ. CDR3 DNA sequence: TGCGCCAGCAGCGAAGGACTAGCGGGAGCCAGCACAGATACGCAGTATTTT. Translating it yields CASSEGLAGASTDTQYF. Using reference TRBV5-1 and TRBJ2-3 for the parts outside the CDR3, the full variable domain is KAGVTQTPRYLIKTRGQQVTLSCSPISGHRSVSWYQQTPGQGLQFLFEYFSETQRNKGNFPGRFSGRQFSNSRSEMNVSTLELGDSALYLCASSEGLAGASTDTQYFGPGTRLTVL.

This clonotype was counted ten times or more. V usage is TRBV10-2 and J usage is TRBJ2-5, with TRBD1 matching over 10 bases. Germline-derived CDR1 and CDR2 are WSHSY and SAAADI. J was trimmed by 9 bases and V by 6 bases; bases with no gene match: 7. This CDR3 spans 13 amino acids. In DNA form, the CDR3 reads TGCGCCAGCAGAAGGACAGGGGGGGACGCCCAGTACTTC. This codes for CASRRTGGDAQYF.

There are many counts of this clonotype. The chain couples TRBV20-1 to TRBJ2-1; D is possibly TRBD1 (6 bases). Germline V gene lookup returns CDR1 DFQATT and CDR2 SNEGSKA (reference sequence). V was trimmed by 6 bases and J by 1 base, leaving 25 bases between them. The CDR3 is made up of 18 amino acids. The CDR3 loop reads CSAQRGYRARSSYNEQFF. The CDR3 DNA reads as TGCAGTGCCCAGAGGGGGTACAGGGCGCGATCGTCCTACAATGAGCAGTTCTTC.

This clonotype occurred many times. The chain recombines TRBV5-1 with TRBJ1-1, with D possibly matching TRBD1 (5 bases). Trimming removed 4 bases at V and 4 bases at J, with 14 bases between. The length of the CDR3 is 14 residues. The germline gives CDR1 SGHRS, CDR2 YFSETQ. CDR3 residues: CASSLDRRGTEAFF. The DNA for the CDR3 is TGCGCCAGCAGCCTCGACAGACGTGGCACTGAAGCTTTCTTT.

This clonotype was picked up many times. The genes are TRBV2 and TRBJ2-6, with D unclear. This CDR3 has 13 amino acids. The V end was cut by 4 bases, the J end by 3 bases, with 4 bases between. Germline-derived CDR1 and CDR2 are SNHLY and FYNNEI. The CDR3 loop reads CASSVRGANVLTF. CDR3 DNA: TGTGCCAGCAGTGTGCGTGGGGCCAACGTCCTGACTTTC.

In its sample, this clonotype was seen many times. The CDR3: CSARQSNYGYTF. CDR3 bases: TGCAGTGCAAGACAGAGTAACTATGGCTACACCTTC. The rearrangement links TRBV20-1 to TRBJ1-2; D is possibly TRBD1 (5 bases). CDR3 size: 12 residues. V dropped 6 bases and J dropped 1 base, with 9 bases sitting between them. Germline values: CDR1 DFQATT, CDR2 SNEGSKA (reference sequence).

This clonotype has a count of ten or more. J is TRBJ1-3 and V is TRBV12-3 or TRBV12-4, with a tentative D call TRBD1 (5 bases). The ends were cut back, 5 bases at V and 0 bases at J, with 11 bases in the middle. This CDR3 has 15 amino acids. The CDR3 nucleotides read TGTGCCAGCAGTCCCGGGACCTACTCTGGAAACACCATATATTTT. Translating it yields CASSPGTYSGNTIYF.

This clonotype was seen many times. This chain joins TRBV2 and TRBJ2-7; TRBD2 matches 11 bases. Looked up from germline, CDR1 is SNHLY and CDR2 is FYNNEI. The trim removed 8 bases at V and 2 bases at J, leaving 11 bases unmatched. The CDR3 runs to 16 residues. In DNA, the CDR3 is TGTGCCAGCTCGGGACTAGCGGAGGCCACCCCCTACGAGCAGTACTTC. Encoded protein: CASSGLAEATPYEQYF.

V gene TRBV24-1 combines with J gene TRBJ2-1; D is tentatively TRBD1 or TRBD2 (5 bases each). There are 13 residues in the CDR3. Germline-derived CDR1 and CDR2 are KGHDR and SFDVKD. V shed 4 bases and J shed 8 bases, with 11 bases lying between them. DNA of the CDR3: TGTGCCACCAGTGACATCAGAGGGGATGAGCAGTTCTTC. This codes for CATSDIRGDEQFF.